The source of this TCR beta chain is a study of shared clonotypes between healthy human individuals. Study summary: Per-donor plates numbered three CD4 naive, three CD4 memory, two CD8 naive and one CD8 memory. Study-wide results and caveats: Among several donors, roughly 5% of naive CD4 clonotypes were found in common.

A word on this clone: No antigen is known for it. This sample includes further DNA sequences coding for the same CDR3.

The V gene's germline CDR1 is SNHLY and CDR2 FYNNEI. V lost 5 bases to trimming and J lost 8 bases; unmatched junction nucleotides: 6. The CDR3 has 14 amino acids. Sequencing used immunoSEQ multiplex PCR; TCRdb keeps in-frame clones, though not all of them. The sample yields about 2.4 million clones, roughly 93% seen once. Sequenced: naive CD4+ T cells from PBMCs. This sample's subset: CD45RA+ positively selected. This receptor was obtained from a man between 18 and 35 years old in good health. Some clones in this sample may be carry-over from other donors' samples. This chain connects TRBV2 to TRBJ1-4; 9 bases match TRBD1. The CDR3 DNA reads as TGTGCCAGCAGTAAAGACAGGGGGGACGAAAAACTGTTTTTT. This gives the protein CASSKDRGDEKLFF. The variable domain in full, with the rest retrieved from reference TRBV2 and TRBJ1-4, is EPEVTQTPSHQVTQMGQEVILRCVPISNHLYFYWYRQILGQKVEFLVSFYNNEISEKSEIFDDQFSVERPDGSNFTLKIRSTKLEDSAMYFCASSKDRGDEKLFFGSGTQLSVL.